This is a list of T cell receptor beta chains from one sample in a study of CD8 T cells in Susac syndrome. TCRdb reprocessed the immunoSEQ multiplex PCR reads with MiXCR, giving one entry per CDR3 protein. The sample lists about 120,000 distinct CDR3 sequences; 94% were seen once. The sample was CD4+ T cells from PBMCs. The receptors stem from a human donor in good health. CDR3s include the opening cysteine and the closing phenylalanine or tryptophan. Fields, in order: clone size, J gene, V gene, CDR3 protein. Rows may omit the clone size; those that give it use once, few, many or a size class.

clone_size: .
j_call: TRBJ2-2
v_call: TRBV20-1
cdr3_aa: CSARENLNTGELFF

clone_size: .
j_call: TRBJ1-5
v_call: TRBV29-1
cdr3_aa: CSVVVGPNQPQHF

clone_size: .
j_call: TRBJ2-4
v_call: TRBV23-1
cdr3_aa: CASRDYKNIQYF

clone_size: .
j_call: TRBJ1-6
v_call: TRBV3-1
cdr3_aa: CASRRYNSPLHF

clone_size: .
j_call: TRBJ2-1
v_call: TRBV5-4
cdr3_aa: CASSLEKTRTGRTEQFF

clone_size: few
j_call: TRBJ1-2
v_call: TRBV27
cdr3_aa: CASPVWGDNPTLYGYTF

clone_size: .
j_call: TRBJ2-5
v_call: TRBV3-1
cdr3_aa: CASSQGSGKYQETQYF

clone_size: .
j_call: TRBJ1-1
v_call: TRBV29-1
cdr3_aa: CSVLPGTRLVNTEAFF

clone_size: once
j_call: TRBJ1-3
v_call: TRBV6-5
cdr3_aa: CASVGNGNTIYF

clone_size: once
j_call: TRBJ2-1
v_call: TRBV7-2
cdr3_aa: CASSLDLWERLGEQFF

clone_size: .
j_call: TRBJ2-7
v_call: TRBV28
cdr3_aa: CASQTPGQNYEQYF

clone_size: .
j_call: TRBJ1-6
v_call: TRBV18
cdr3_aa: CASSQDEGGYNSPLHF

clone_size: .
j_call: TRBJ2-3
v_call: TRBV19
cdr3_aa: CASSTRTSGTSATQYF

clone_size: once
j_call: TRBJ2-7
v_call: TRBV6-6
cdr3_aa: CASSRDSRGSYEQYF

clone_size: .
j_call: TRBJ1-1
v_call: TRBV12-3/TRBV12-4
cdr3_aa: CASSPRQGAGTEAFF

clone_size: .
j_call: TRBJ2-7
v_call: TRBV27
cdr3_aa: CASSRQANEQYF

clone_size: .
j_call: TRBJ2-1
v_call: TRBV9
cdr3_aa: CASSVLGRDNEQFF

clone_size: .
j_call: TRBJ2-7
v_call: TRBV6-5
cdr3_aa: CASSYASPDTYSYEQYF

clone_size: .
j_call: TRBJ2-4
v_call: TRBV7-9
cdr3_aa: CASSLGLKREIAKNIQYF

clone_size: .
j_call: TRBJ2-5
v_call: TRBV7-9
cdr3_aa: CASSPGLAVQETQYF

clone_size: .
j_call: TRBJ2-7
v_call: TRBV27
cdr3_aa: CASSPGAASGTYEQYF

clone_size: .
j_call: TRBJ2-1
v_call: TRBV19
cdr3_aa: CASSTSQRAFYNEQFF

clone_size: .
j_call: TRBJ2-5
v_call: TRBV7-3
cdr3_aa: CASSLRSRVGETQYF

clone_size: .
j_call: TRBJ1-6
v_call: TRBV5-1
cdr3_aa: CASSLAGRSPLHF

clone_size: .
j_call: TRBJ1-1
v_call: TRBV6-5
cdr3_aa: CASRAGTVNTEAFF

clone_size: .
j_call: TRBJ1-1
v_call: TRBV27
cdr3_aa: CASIPTGVKVWNTEAFF

clone_size: .
j_call: TRBJ2-7
v_call: TRBV6-5
cdr3_aa: CASSYGGVSYEQYF

clone_size: .
j_call: TRBJ2-2
v_call: TRBV20-1
cdr3_aa: CSASSSLGNTGELFF

clone_size: .
j_call: TRBJ1-2
v_call: TRBV7-8
cdr3_aa: CASSLTGGRIGGYTF

clone_size: .
j_call: TRBJ1-1
v_call: TRBV5-4
cdr3_aa: CASSPSQRQGANTEAFF

clone_size: few
j_call: TRBJ2-7
v_call: TRBV3-1
cdr3_aa: CASSTGGREQYF

clone_size: .
j_call: TRBJ2-3
v_call: TRBV2
cdr3_aa: CATTRGASTDTQYF

clone_size: .
j_call: TRBJ2-7
v_call: TRBV2
cdr3_aa: CASLLLDSLGEQYF

clone_size: .
j_call: TRBJ2-1
v_call: TRBV12-3/TRBV12-4
cdr3_aa: CASSRAGDLGNEQFF

clone_size: .
j_call: TRBJ1-2
v_call: TRBV12-3/TRBV12-4
cdr3_aa: CASSPGGAIGGYTF

clone_size: .
j_call: TRBJ1-6
v_call: TRBV3-1
cdr3_aa: CASSQLSTGRVGPLHF

clone_size: .
j_call: TRBJ1-1
v_call: TRBV5-1
cdr3_aa: CASSLGQANTEAFF

clone_size: .
j_call: TRBJ2-2
v_call: TRBV18
cdr3_aa: CASSPQDSGPNTGELFF

clone_size: .
j_call: TRBJ2-7
v_call: TRBV7-9
cdr3_aa: CASSHKGGEQYF

clone_size: once
j_call: TRBJ1-5
v_call: TRBV2
cdr3_aa: CAGGTVSNQPQHF

clone_size: .
j_call: TRBJ2-5
v_call: TRBV10-1
cdr3_aa: CASSVSGIQETQYF

clone_size: .
j_call: TRBJ2-1
v_call: TRBV20-1
cdr3_aa: CSARRPGSSYNEQFF

clone_size: .
j_call: TRBJ2-7
v_call: TRBV7-2
cdr3_aa: CASSLLAGGSYEQYF

clone_size: .
j_call: TRBJ2-5
v_call: TRBV7-2
cdr3_aa: CASSLEGQGETQYF

clone_size: .
j_call: TRBJ2-2
v_call: TRBV27
cdr3_aa: CASRMLGQPYTRELFF

clone_size: .
j_call: TRBJ2-7
v_call: TRBV4-2
cdr3_aa: CASSREAISYEQYF

clone_size: .
j_call: TRBJ2-5
v_call: TRBV7-9
cdr3_aa: CASSRYLQETQYF

clone_size: few
j_call: TRBJ2-1
v_call: TRBV9
cdr3_aa: CASSVESGRTYNEQFF

clone_size: .
j_call: TRBJ1-4
v_call: TRBV12-3/TRBV12-4
cdr3_aa: CASSLGYEKLFF

clone_size: few
j_call: TRBJ2-1
v_call: TRBV30
cdr3_aa: CAWAFGGGGGNEQFF

clone_size: .
j_call: TRBJ2-2
v_call: TRBV9
cdr3_aa: CASSRTSGPNTGELFF

clone_size: .
j_call: TRBJ2-6
v_call: TRBV10-3
cdr3_aa: CAISEVSPGANVLTF

clone_size: .
j_call: TRBJ1-2
v_call: TRBV25-1
cdr3_aa: CASSGPGQGKWGGYTF

clone_size: .
j_call: TRBJ1-1
v_call: TRBV3-1
cdr3_aa: CASAPGLNTEAFF

clone_size: .
j_call: TRBJ2-7
v_call: TRBV7-6
cdr3_aa: CASSMNYEQYF

clone_size: .
j_call: TRBJ1-1
v_call: TRBV20-1
cdr3_aa: CSARLAGSDTEAFF

clone_size: .
j_call: TRBJ2-5
v_call: TRBV7-8
cdr3_aa: CASSLTYSIQETQYF

clone_size: .
j_call: TRBJ1-2
v_call: TRBV28
cdr3_aa: CASRATGEGYGYTF